This TCR beta chain was found in a study of CXCR3-negative and CXCR3-positive naive CD8 T cells. Study-level results: For CXCR3-positive naive cells, TRB CDR3s were more hydrophobic than those of CXCR3-negative naive cells.

Notes on this clonotype: Its antigen is as yet unknown.

Triplicate roughly 300,000-cell sorts were made of each CD8+ T cell subset. The TRB cDNA libraries were prepared by 5' RACE with UMI labels. One entry per CDR3 protein, without DNA, is what TCRdb gives after re-calling the 5' RACE reads. The table lists about 150,000 distinct CDR3 sequences. Germline V gene lookup returns CDR1 SQVTM and CDR2 ANQGSEA. The CDR3 has 12 residues. The gene calls are TRBV29-1 and TRBJ2-2. The receptor's source is a human donor in good health. Some clones in this sample may be carry-over from other donors' samples. The sample was naive CXCR3+ CD8+ T cells from blood. Documented subset: CD45RO-CCR7+CD27+CD95- naive CD8+ T cells expressing CXCR3 (TNR3+). The CDR3 loop is CSVTANTGELFF.